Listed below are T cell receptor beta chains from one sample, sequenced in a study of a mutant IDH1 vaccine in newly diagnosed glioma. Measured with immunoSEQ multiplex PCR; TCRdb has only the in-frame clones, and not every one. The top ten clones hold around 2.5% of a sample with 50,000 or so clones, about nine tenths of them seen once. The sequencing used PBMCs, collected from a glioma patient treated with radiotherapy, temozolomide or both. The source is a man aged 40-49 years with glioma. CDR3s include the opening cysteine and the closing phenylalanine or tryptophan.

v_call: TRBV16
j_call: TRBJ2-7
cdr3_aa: CASSPQTHYYEQYF

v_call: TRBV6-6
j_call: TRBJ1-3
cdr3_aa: CASSYGDTIYF

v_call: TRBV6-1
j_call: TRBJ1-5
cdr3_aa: CASSAGHISNQPQHF

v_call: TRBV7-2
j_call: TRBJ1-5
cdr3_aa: CASSHAGDNQPQHF

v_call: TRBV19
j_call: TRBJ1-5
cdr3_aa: CASRDGYSNQPQHF

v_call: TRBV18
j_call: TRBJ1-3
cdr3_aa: CASSPLGTNSGNTIYF

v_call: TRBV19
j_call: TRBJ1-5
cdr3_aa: CASNREPFQPQHF

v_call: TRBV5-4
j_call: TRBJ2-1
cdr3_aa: CASSKGETYNEQFF

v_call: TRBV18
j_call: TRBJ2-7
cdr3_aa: CASSHKREVSEQYF

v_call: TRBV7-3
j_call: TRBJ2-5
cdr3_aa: CASSRGIFETQYF

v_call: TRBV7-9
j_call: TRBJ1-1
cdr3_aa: CASREGVGTEAFF

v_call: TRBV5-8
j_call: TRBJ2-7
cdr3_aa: CASILDPTYEQYF

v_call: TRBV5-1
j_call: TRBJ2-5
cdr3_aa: CASSQTTSGKETQYF

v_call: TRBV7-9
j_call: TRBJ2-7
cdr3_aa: CASSRTPGVQYF

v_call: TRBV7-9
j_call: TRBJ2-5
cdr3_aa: CASSLTSGVETQYF

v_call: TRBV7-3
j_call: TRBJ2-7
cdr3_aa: CASSPGPSSFTEQYF

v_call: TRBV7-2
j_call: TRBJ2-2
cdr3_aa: CASRITRVLPNTGELFF

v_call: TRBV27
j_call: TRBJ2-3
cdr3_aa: CASSLGSVGTDTQYF

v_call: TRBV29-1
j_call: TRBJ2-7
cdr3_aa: CSVAMGYEQYF

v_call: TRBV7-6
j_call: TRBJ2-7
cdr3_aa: CASSYRLGRGDEQYF

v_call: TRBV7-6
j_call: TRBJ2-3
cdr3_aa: CASSPRGPTQYF

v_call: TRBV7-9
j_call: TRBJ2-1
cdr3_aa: CASRRSRGPTNEQFF

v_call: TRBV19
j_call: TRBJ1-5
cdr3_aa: CASSMQGIGQPQHF

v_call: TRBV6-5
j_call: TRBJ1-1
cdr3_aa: CASSRTVGDTEAFF

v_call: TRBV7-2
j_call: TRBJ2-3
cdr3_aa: CASSLVDRASTDTQYF

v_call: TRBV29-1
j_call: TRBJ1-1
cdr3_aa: CSAKQGLDIGTEAFF

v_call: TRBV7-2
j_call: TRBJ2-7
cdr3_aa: CASSGTGNEQYF

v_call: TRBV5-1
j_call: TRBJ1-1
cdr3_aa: CASSLERNTEAFF

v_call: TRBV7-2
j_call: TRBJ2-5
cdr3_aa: CASSPGLARKTQYF

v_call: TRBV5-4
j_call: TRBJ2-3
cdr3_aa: CASKRSFDFTDTQYF

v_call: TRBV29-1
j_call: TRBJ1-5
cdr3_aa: CSVGDTGGAQPQHF

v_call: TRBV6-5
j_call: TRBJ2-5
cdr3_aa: CASRTDRNQETQYF

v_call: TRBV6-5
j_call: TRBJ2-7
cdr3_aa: CASRRGTRLSEQYF

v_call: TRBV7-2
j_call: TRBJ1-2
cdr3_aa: CASSDLLGGGNYGYTF

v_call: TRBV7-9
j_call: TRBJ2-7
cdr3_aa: CASSFDGTGIAYEQYF

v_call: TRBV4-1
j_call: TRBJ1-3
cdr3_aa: CASSQGPGASGNTIYF

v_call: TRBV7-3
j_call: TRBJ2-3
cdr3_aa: CASSSSSGSTDTQYF

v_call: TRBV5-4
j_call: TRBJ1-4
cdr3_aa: CASSPAWDTPNEKLFF

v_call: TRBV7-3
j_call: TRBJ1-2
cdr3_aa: CASSPRQGAGYTF

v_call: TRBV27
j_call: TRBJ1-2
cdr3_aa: CASRKVHPTNYGYTF

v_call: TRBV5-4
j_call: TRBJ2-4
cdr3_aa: CASSPDQGRNIQYF

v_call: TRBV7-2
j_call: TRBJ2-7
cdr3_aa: CASSRGGEGLYEQYF

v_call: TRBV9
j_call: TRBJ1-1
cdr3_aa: CASSPGSSHSNTEAFF

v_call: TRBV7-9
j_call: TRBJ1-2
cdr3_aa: CASSSQLLYGYTF

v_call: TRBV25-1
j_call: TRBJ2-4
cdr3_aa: CASSEVGGPAKNIQYF

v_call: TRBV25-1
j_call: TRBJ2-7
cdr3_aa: CASSPGGVGEQYF

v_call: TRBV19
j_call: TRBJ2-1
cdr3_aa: CASSIRVGAFYNEQFF

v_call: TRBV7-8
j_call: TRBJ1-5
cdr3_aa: CASSPGEYSNQPQHF

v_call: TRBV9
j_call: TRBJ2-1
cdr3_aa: CASSVLLAGSYNEQFF

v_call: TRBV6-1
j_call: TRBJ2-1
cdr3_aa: CASVLAGGYNEQFF

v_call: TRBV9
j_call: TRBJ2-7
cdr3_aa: CASSVGQGSFYEQYF

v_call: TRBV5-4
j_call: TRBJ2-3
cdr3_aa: CASSLSGRGRTDTQYF

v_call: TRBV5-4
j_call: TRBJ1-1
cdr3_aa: CASNRGPNTEAFF

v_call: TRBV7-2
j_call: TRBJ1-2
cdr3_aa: CASSRDRGREGYTF

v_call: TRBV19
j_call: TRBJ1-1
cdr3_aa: CASRTTGVNTEAFF